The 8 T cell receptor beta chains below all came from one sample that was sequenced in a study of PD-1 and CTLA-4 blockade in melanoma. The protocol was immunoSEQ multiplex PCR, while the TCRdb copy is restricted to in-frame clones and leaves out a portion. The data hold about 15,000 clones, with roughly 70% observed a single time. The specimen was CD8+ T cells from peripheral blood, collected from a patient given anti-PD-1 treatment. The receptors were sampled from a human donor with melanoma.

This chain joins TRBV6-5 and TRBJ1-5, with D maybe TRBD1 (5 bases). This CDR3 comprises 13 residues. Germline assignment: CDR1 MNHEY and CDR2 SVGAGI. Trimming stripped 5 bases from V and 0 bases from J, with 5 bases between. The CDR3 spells CASSTGSNQPQHF. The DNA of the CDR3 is TGTGCCAGCAGTACAGGTAGCAATCAGCCCCAGCATTTT.

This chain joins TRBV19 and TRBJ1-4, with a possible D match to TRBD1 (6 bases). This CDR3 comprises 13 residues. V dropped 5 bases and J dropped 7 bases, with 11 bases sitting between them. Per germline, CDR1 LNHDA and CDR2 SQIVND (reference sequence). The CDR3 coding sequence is TGTGCCAGTAGTTTACAGGGATCTGAAAAACTGTTTTTT. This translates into CASSLQGSEKLFF.

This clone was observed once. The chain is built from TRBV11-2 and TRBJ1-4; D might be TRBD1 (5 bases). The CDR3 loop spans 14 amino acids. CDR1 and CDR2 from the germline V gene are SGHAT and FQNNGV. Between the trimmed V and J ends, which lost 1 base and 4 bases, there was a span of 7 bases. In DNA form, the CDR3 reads TGTGCCAGCAGCTTAGGACAGCGTAATGAAAAACTGTTTTTT. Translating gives CASSLGQRNEKLFF.

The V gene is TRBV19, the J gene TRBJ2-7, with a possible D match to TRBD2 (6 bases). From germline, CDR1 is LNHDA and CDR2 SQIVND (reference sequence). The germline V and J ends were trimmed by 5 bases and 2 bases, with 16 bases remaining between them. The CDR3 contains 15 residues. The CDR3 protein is CASSPVEGLAYEQYF. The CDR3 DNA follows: TGTGCCAGTAGTCCGGTGGAGGGGCTCGCCTACGAGCAGTACTTC.

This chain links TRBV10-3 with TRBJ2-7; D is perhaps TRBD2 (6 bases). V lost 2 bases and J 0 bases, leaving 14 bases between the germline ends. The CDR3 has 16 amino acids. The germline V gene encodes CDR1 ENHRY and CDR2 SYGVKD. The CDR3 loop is CAISEGGTVSSYEQYF. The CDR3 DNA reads TGTGCCATCAGTGAGGGGGGGACGGTTAGCTCCTACGAGCAGTACTTC.

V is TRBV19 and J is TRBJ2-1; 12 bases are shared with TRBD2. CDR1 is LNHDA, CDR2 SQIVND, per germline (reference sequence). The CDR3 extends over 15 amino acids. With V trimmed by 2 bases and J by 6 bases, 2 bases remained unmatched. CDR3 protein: CASSILAGGSNEQFF. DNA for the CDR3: TGTGCCAGTAGTATACTAGCGGGAGGGAGCAATGAGCAGTTCTTC.

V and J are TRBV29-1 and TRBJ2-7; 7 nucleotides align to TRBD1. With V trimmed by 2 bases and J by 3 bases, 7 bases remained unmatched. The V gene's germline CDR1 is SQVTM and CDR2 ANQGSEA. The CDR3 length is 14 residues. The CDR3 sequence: CSVEPTGEGYEQYF. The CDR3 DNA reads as TGCAGCGTTGAACCCACAGGGGAAGGCTACGAGCAGTACTTC.

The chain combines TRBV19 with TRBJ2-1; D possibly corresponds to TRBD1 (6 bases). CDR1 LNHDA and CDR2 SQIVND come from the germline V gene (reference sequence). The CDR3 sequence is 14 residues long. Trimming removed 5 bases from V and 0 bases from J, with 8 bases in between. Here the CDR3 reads CASSLDSSYNEQFF. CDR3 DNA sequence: TGTGCCAGTAGTCTGGACAGCTCCTACAATGAGCAGTTCTTC.